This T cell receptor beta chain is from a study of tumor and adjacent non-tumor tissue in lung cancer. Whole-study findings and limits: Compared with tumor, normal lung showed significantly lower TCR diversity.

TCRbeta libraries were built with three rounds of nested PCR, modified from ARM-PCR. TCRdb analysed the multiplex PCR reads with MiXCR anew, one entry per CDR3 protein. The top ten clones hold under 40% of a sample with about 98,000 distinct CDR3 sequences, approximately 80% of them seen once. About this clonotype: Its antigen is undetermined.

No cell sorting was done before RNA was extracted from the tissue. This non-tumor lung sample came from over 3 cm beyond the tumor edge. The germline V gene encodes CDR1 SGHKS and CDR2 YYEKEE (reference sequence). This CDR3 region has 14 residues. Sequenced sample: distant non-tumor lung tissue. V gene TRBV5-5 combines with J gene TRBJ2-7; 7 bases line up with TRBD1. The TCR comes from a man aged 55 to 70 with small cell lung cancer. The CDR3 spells CASGPGQHLYERYV. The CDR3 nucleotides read TGTGCCAGCGGCCCGGGACAGCATCTCTACGAGCGGTACGTC.